This TCR beta chain was captured by sequencing in a study of blood T cell repertoires in COVID-19. In the original analysis: By means of reference gene primer amplification, nucleated cell counts were estimated. The data were produced by immunoSEQ multiplex PCR, yet TCRdb's version contains in-frame clones alone and is incomplete. The V and J calls and clone size are taken from that table; D and trimming were inferred from the DNA. The table shows about 190,000 clones, with more than 60% occurring only once. This clone has only a few counts. The V end lost 6 bases, the J end lost 3 bases, and 9 bases lay between the germline ends. The CDR3 is 13 amino acids. The germline gives CDR1 KGHSH, CDR2 LQKENI.

Material for sequencing was peripheral blood. The chain employs TRBV18 and TRBJ2-1; possible D gene TRBD2, 5 bases. The source is a woman in her fifties or sixties with acute or convalescent COVID-19. The CDR3 sequence is CASSRVIYNEQFF. The CDR3 DNA is TGTGCCAGCTCGAGGGTAATCTACAATGAGCAGTTCTTC.